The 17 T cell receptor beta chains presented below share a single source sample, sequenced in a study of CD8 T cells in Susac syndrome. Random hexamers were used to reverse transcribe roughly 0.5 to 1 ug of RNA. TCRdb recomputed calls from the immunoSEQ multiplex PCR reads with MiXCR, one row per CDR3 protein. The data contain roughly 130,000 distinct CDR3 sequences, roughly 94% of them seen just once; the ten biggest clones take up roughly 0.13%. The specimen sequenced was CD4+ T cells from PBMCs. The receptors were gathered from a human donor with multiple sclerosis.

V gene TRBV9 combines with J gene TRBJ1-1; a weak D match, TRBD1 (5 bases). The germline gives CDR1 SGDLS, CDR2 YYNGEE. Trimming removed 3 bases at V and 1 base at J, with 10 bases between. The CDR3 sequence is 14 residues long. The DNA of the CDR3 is TGTGCCAGCAGCGCCTCCGGGGCGAACACTGAAGCTTTCTTT. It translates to CASSASGANTEAFF.

CDR3 coding DNA: TGCAGTGCTAGTACCCCCTCTCTTAACTATGGCTACACCTTC. This sequence encodes CSASTPSLNYGYTF. V usage is TRBV20-1 and J usage is TRBJ1-2; D unclear. From germline, CDR1 is DFQATT and CDR2 SNEGSKA (reference sequence). V was pared by 3 bases and J by 1 base, with 12 bases between. The length of the CDR3 is 14 residues.

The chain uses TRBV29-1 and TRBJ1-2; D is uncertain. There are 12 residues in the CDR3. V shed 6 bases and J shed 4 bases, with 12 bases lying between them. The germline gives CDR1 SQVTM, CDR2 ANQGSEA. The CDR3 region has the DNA TGCAGCGTGGGAGAGAAAGGCTATGGCTACACCTTC. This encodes CSVGEKGYGYTF. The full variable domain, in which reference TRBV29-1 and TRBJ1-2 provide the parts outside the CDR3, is SAVISQKPSRDICQRGTSLTIQCQVDSQVTMMFWYRQQPGQSLTLIATANQGSEATYESGFVIDKFPISRPNLTFSTLTVSNMSPEDSSIYLCSVGEKGYGYTFGSGTRLTVV.

The CDR3 loop reads CASSYGQGTETQYF. The DNA for the CDR3 is TGCGCCAGCAGCTACGGACAGGGGACAGAGACCCAGTACTTC. The V gene is TRBV5-1, the J gene TRBJ2-5; 9 bases agree with TRBD1. Germline V gene sequence: CDR1 SGHRS, CDR2 YFSETQ. Trimming cost V 3 bases and J 4 bases; bases outside gene matches: 4. This CDR3 has 14 amino acids.

This chain's CDR3 is CAISAGQGNNEQFF. The CDR3 nucleotides are TGTGCCATCAGCGCGGGACAGGGGAACAATGAGCAGTTCTTC. The chain links TRBV10-3 to TRBJ2-1; 10 positions match TRBD1. V lost 6 bases to trimming and J lost 5 bases; unmatched junction nucleotides: 4. CDR1 is ENHRY, CDR2 SYGVKD, per germline. The CDR3 runs to 14 residues.

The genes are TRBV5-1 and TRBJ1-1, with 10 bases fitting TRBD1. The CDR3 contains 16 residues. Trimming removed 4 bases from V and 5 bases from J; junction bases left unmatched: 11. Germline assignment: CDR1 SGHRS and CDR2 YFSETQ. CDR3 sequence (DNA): TGCGCCAGCAGCAGACAGGGGGCGGATGTGGATACTGAAGCTTTCTTT. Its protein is CASSRQGADVDTEAFF.

Here the CDR3 reads CASSLLGQGYEQYF. The DNA for the CDR3 is TGTGCCAGCAGTTTACTAGGACAGGGGTACGAGCAGTACTTC. This sequence joins TRBV27 and TRBJ2-7, with 9 bases matching TRBD1. This CDR3 is 14 amino acids long. Germline V CDR1 and CDR2: MNHEY, SMNVEV (reference sequence). V was clipped by 2 bases and J by 4 bases; unmatched bases: 3.

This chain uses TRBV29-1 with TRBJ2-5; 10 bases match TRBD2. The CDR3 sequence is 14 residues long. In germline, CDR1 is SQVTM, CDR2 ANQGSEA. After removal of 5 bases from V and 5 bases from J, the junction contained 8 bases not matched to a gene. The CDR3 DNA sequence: TGCAGCGTTCCCGGGACTAGCGTATGGGAGACCCAGTACTTC. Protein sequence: CSVPGTSVWETQYF.

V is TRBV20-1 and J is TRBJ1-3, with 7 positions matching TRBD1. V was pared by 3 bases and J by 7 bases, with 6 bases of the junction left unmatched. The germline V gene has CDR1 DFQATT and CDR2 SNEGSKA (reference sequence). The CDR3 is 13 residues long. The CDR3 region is CSASFLQGNTIYF. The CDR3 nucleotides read TGCAGTGCTAGCTTCTTACAGGGGAACACCATATATTTT.

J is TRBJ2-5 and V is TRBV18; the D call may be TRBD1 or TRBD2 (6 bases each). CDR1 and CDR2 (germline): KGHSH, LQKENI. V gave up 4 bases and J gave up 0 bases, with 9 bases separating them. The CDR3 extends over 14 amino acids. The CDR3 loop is CASSRGAYQETQYF. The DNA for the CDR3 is TGTGCCAGCTCACGGGGGGCCTACCAAGAGACCCAGTACTTC.

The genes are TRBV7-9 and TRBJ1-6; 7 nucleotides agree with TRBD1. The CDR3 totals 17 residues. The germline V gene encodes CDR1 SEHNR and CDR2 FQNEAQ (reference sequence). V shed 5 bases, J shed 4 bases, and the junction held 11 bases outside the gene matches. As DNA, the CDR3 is TGTGCCAGCAGCCCCGGGCGAGGGGGCCTTTATAATTCACCCCTCCACTTT. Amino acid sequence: CASSPGRGGLYNSPLHF.

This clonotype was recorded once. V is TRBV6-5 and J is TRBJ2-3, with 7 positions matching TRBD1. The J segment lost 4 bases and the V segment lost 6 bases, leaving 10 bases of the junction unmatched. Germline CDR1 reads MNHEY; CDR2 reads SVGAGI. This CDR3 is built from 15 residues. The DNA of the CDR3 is TGTGCCAGCAGCCAATCGACAGGGCGGGCAGATACGCAGTATTTT. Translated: CASSQSTGRADTQYF.

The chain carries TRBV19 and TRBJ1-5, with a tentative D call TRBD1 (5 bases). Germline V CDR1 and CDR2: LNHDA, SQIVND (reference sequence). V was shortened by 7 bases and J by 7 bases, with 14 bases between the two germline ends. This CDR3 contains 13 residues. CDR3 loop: CASNLSGDQPQHF. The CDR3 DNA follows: TGTGCCAGTAATCTCTCGGGGGACCAGCCCCAGCATTTT.

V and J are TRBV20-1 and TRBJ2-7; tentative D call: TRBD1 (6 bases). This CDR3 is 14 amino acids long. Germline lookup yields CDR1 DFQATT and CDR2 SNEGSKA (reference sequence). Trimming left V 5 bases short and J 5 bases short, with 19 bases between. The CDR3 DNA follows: TGCAGTGCTGCCCGGGTAGGGGGATATAACGAGCAGTACTTC. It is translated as CSAARVGGYNEQYF.

The DNA for the CDR3 is TGTGCCAGCAGGAAGGACAGGGGCGGCTACACCTTC. It specifies CASRKDRGGYTF. This chain joins TRBV2 and TRBJ1-2; 9 bases line up with TRBD1. V lost 6 bases, J lost 8 bases, and 4 bases stayed unmatched. The length of the CDR3 is 12 residues. The germline CDR1 and CDR2 sequences are SNHLY and FYNNEI.

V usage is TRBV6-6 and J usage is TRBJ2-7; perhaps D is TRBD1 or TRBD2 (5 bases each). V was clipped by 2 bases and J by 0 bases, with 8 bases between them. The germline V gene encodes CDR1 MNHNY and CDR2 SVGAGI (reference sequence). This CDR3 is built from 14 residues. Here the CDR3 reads CASSYGGFSYEQYF. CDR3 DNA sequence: TGTGCCAGCAGTTACGGGGGATTCTCCTACGAGCAGTACTTC.

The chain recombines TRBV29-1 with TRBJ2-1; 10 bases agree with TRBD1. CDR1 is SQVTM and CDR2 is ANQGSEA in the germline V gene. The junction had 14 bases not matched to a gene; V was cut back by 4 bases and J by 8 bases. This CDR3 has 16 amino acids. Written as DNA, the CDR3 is TGCAGCGTTGGGTCACCCGGGACAGGGGTTCTCGATGAGCAGTTCTTC. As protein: CSVGSPGTGVLDEQFF.